This T cell receptor (beta chain) emerged from a study of identical twins. This clonotype occurred many times. Its antigen is still unknown. V lost 1 base, J lost 2 bases, and 8 bases lay in between. Germline V lookup: CDR1 DFQATT, CDR2 SNEGSKA (reference sequence). The CDR3 covers 13 residues. General observations from the study: The authors noted that invariant MAIT and iNKT cells could partly confound zero-insertion analyses.

TCRdb reanalysed the 5' RACE reads using MiXCR and keeps one entry per CDR3 protein. The sample records roughly 630,000 distinct CDR3 sequences, just over 7% being singletons. These same records also appear under a second study, on yellow fever vaccine responses in identical twins.

The TCR comes from a woman aged 18 to 35 in good health. Sequenced sample: PBMCs. The chain joins TRBV20-1 to TRBJ1-2; D possibly corresponds to TRBD1 (6 bases). The CDR3, as DNA: TGCAGTGCTAGAGTTACAGGGAACTATGGCTACACCTTC. Encoded protein: CSARVTGNYGYTF.